The next 10 T cell receptor beta chains were all read from a single sample in a study of graft-versus-host responses after intestinal transplantation. These receptors' antigens are unknown. Produced via immunoSEQ multiplex PCR; TCRdb's table is partial and in-frame only. The table records some 100,000 clones, less than 90% of them present only once. The starting material was unstimulated CD4+ T cells sorted from spleen or lymph node cells, obtained before transplant. These receptors all stem from a human donor who was the organ donor for an intestinal transplant.

This clone was picked up one time. This chain links TRBV2 with TRBJ2-4, with D possibly TRBD1 on 6 matching bases. V lost 6 bases and J lost 4, with 13 bases in between. Germline values: CDR1 SNHLY, CDR2 FYNNEI. The CDR3 totals 14 residues. CDR3 nucleotide sequence: TGTGCCAGCAGCCGGGACATCTCAAAAAACATTCAGTACTTC. As protein: CASSRDISKNIQYF.

The rearrangement uses TRBV7-9 and TRBJ2-7, with D unclear. Trimming pared 5 bases from V and 0 bases from J, leaving 17 bases between. CDR1 and CDR2 (germline): SEHNR, FQNEAQ (reference sequence). The CDR3 has 16 residues. The CDR3 DNA reads TGTGCCAGCAGCCCCAGTCCAACATTGAGCTCCTACGAGCAGTACTTC. Protein: CASSPSPTLSSYEQYF.

V gene TRBV7-2 combines with J gene TRBJ2-7, with 8 positions matching TRBD1. Per germline, CDR1 SGHTA and CDR2 FQGNSA. The CDR3 is made up of 15 amino acids. The V gene end was trimmed by 2 bases and the J gene end by 4 bases; junction bases not matched to a gene: 7. The CDR3 region has the DNA TGTGCCAGCAGCTTATTGAACAGGGGGTTTTACGAGCAGTACTTC. It is translated as CASSLLNRGFYEQYF.

The chain recombines TRBV7-9 with TRBJ2-1; maybe TRBD2 (5 bases). Looked up from germline, CDR1 is SEHNR and CDR2 is FQNEAQ (reference sequence). The CDR3 contains 15 residues. The germline V and J ends were trimmed by 2 bases and 6 bases, with 14 bases remaining between them. CDR3 nucleotides: TGTGCCAGCAGCTTATCTATCGGGGTTATCAATGAGCAGTTCTTC. It translates to CASSLSIGVINEQFF.

This chain links TRBV7-9 with TRBJ2-2; 8 bases fit TRBD2. This CDR3 has 16 amino acids. CDR1 is SEHNR, CDR2 FQNEAQ, per germline (reference sequence). V lost 7 bases and J lost 2; bases outside the gene matches: 9. CDR3 bases: TGTGCCAGCACCCCCGGGGGGGGGCCTAACACCGGGGAGCTGTTTTTT. Its protein is CASTPGGGPNTGELFF.

The chain recombines TRBV30 with TRBJ1-5; D remains ambiguous. Germline V gene sequence: CDR1 GTSNPN, CDR2 SVGIG (reference sequence). V lost 3 bases and J 0 bases, leaving 6 bases between the germline ends. This CDR3 spans 13 amino acids. The CDR3 coding sequence is TGTGCCTGGAGGTCAGGTAGCAATCAGCCCCAGCATTTT. It translates to CAWRSGSNQPQHF.

Concerning this clone: The junction departs from the called germline gene at one end, perhaps through a read error. The rearrangement uses TRBV6-1 and TRBJ1-3; 8 positions agree with TRBD1. Germline CDR1 and CDR2: MNHNS and SASEGT. CDR3 length equals 15 residues. DNA of the CDR3: TGTGCCAGCAGTGAAGCGGACAGGGTTGGAGACACCATATATTTT. Amino acid sequence: CASSEADRVGDTIYF.

This chain uses TRBV29-1 with TRBJ1-2; D uncertain. Trimming stripped 4 bases from V and 2 bases from J, with 11 bases between. CDR1 is SQVTM, CDR2 ANQGSEA, per germline. The CDR3 length is 13 residues. CDR3 nucleotide sequence: TGCAGCGTTGCGGTGGAGGGAAACTATGGCTACACCTTC. This encodes CSVAVEGNYGYTF.

The chain is built from TRBV19 and TRBJ1-2; D gene uncertain. The CDR3 is 14 residues long. V gave up 5 bases and J gave up 5 bases, with 15 bases separating them. The germline V gene encodes CDR1 LNHDA and CDR2 SQIVND (reference sequence). CDR3 loop: CASSLRGTTYGYTF. In DNA form, the CDR3 reads TGTGCCAGTAGTCTCCGCGGTACGACGTATGGCTACACCTTC.

V and J are TRBV19 and TRBJ1-3; a weak D match, TRBD1 (5 bases). The germline gives CDR1 LNHDA, CDR2 SQIVND (reference sequence). Trimming took 3 bases from V and 0 from J, leaving 9 bases between them. The CDR3 runs 15 residues. The CDR3 loop reads CASSITGVSGNTIYF. The CDR3 coding sequence is TGTGCCAGTAGTATCACGGGGGTCTCTGGAAACACCATATATTTT.